The 32 T cell receptor beta chains below all came from one sample that was sequenced in a study of graft-versus-host responses after intestinal transplantation. These receptors have no identified antigens. The protocol was immunoSEQ multiplex PCR, while the TCRdb copy is restricted to in-frame clones and leaves out a portion. The sample consists of about 90,000 clones, 88% of them appearing once. The sequenced sample was unstimulated CD4+ T cells sorted from spleen or lymph node cells, obtained before transplant. These receptors came from a human donor who was the organ donor for an intestinal transplant.

The V and J genes are TRBV7-9 and TRBJ2-4; 8 bases are shared with TRBD1. The germline V gene encodes CDR1 SEHNR and CDR2 FQNEAQ (reference sequence). V lost 5 bases to trimming and J lost 0 bases; unmatched junction nucleotides: 3. The CDR3 spans 15 residues. For the CDR3, the DNA is TGTGCCAGCAGCGGACAGGGTCTAGCCAAAAACATTCAGTACTTC. Amino acid sequence: CASSGQGLAKNIQYF.

This clone is a singleton in its sample. The V and J genes are TRBV6-5 and TRBJ1-4, with D perhaps matching TRBD1 (5 bases). The CDR3 covers 15 residues. Trimming removed 5 bases at V and 8 bases at J, with 18 bases between. From germline, CDR1 is MNHEY and CDR2 SVGAGI. CDR3 protein: CASSVNRQITEKLFF. The CDR3, as DNA: TGTGCCAGCAGTGTAAACCGACAGATTACGGAAAAACTGTTTTTT.

Regarding this clone: At one end, the junction sequence differs from germline, possibly due to a read error. V usage is TRBV13 and J usage is TRBJ2-1; 7 bases agree with TRBD2. This CDR3 is 10 amino acids long. From germline, CDR1 is PRHDT and CDR2 FYEKMQ (reference sequence). CDR3: CASSLDGRVF. CDR3 DNA sequence: TGTGCCAGCAGCTTAGATGGGAGGGTCTTC.

The chain has TRBV6-4 and TRBJ2-1, with 7 bases fitting TRBD2. J was trimmed by 1 base and V by 0 bases; bases with no gene match: 0. CDR3 length equals 15 residues. From germline, CDR1 is MRHNA and CDR2 SNTAGT. The DNA of the CDR3 is TGTGCCAGCAGTGACTCAGCGGGGTCCTACAATGAGCAGTTCTTC. Translating it yields CASSDSAGSYNEQFF.

This clone turned up a few times. This chain uses TRBV6-5 with TRBJ2-7; perhaps TRBD1 as D (5 bases). The CDR3 length is 15 residues. Germline V lookup: CDR1 MNHEY, CDR2 SVGAGI. V was cut by 3 bases and J by 1 base, with 13 bases left in between. CDR3 amino acids: CASSYYPDISYEQYF. CDR3 DNA: TGTGCCAGCAGTTATTATCCGGACATTTCCTACGAGCAGTACTTC.

This clone was observed a single time. V gene TRBV18 combines with J gene TRBJ1-1; D uncertain. V was clipped by 3 bases and J by 0 bases, with 11 bases between them. The CDR3 is made up of 15 amino acids. Germline V gene lookup returns CDR1 KGHSH and CDR2 LQKENI. The CDR3 DNA follows: TGTGCCAGCTCACCTACCGGGGTGGTGAACACTGAAGCTTTCTTT. Protein: CASSPTGVVNTEAFF.

J is TRBJ2-5 and V is TRBV18; 12 positions agree with TRBD1. The V gene end was trimmed by 3 bases and the J gene end by 7 bases; junction bases not matched to a gene: 18. In germline, CDR1 is KGHSH, CDR2 LQKENI. This CDR3 spans 19 amino acids. The CDR3 here is CASSPGTGGVSSRPGTQYF. The CDR3 DNA follows: TGTGCCAGCTCACCTGGGACAGGGGGCGTTTCGTCCCGACCGGGGACCCAGTACTTC.

V is TRBV28 and J is TRBJ1-2, with TRBD1 matching over 7 bases. J lost 7 bases, V lost 6 bases, and 14 bases had no gene match. The CDR3 sequence is 15 residues long. Germline lookup yields CDR1 MDHEN and CDR2 SYDVKM. The chain's CDR3 is CASSRGDRRNSGYTF. As DNA, the CDR3 is TGTGCCAGCAGCCGAGGGGACAGAAGGAACAGTGGCTACACCTTC.

The chain has TRBV2 and TRBJ2-5, with 8 bases fitting TRBD2. The germline V gene has CDR1 SNHLY and CDR2 FYNNEI. CDR3 length equals 13 residues. The ends lost 5 bases at V and 5 bases at J; junction bases unmatched: 4. CDR3 protein: CASSPGLVETQYF. CDR3 bases: TGTGCCAGCAGTCCGGGACTAGTCGAGACCCAGTACTTC.

The chain links TRBV5-1 to TRBJ2-1; possible D gene TRBD2, 5 bases. Per the germline V gene, CDR1 is SGHRS and CDR2 is YFSETQ. This CDR3 contains 13 residues. The CDR3 coding sequence is TGCGCTTCGGCGGGTACTACACTCGATGAGCAGTTCTTC. This translates into CASAGTTLDEQFF.

The chain uses TRBV7-9 and TRBJ2-2; 7 bases are shared with TRBD1. CDR1 SEHNR and CDR2 FQNEAQ come from the germline V gene (reference sequence). CDR3 length: 18 residues. V lost 4 bases to trimming and J lost 1 base; unmatched junction nucleotides: 12. The CDR3 DNA reads TGTGCCAGCAGCTCCTACCGATTGGGACAGAAGAACACCGGGGAGCTGTTTTTT. Protein sequence: CASSSYRLGQKNTGELFF.

This chain joins TRBV14 and TRBJ2-7; possibly TRBD2 for D (6 bases). This CDR3 comprises 15 residues. Trimming cost V 2 bases and J 3 bases, with 14 bases left between them. Per germline, CDR1 SGHDN and CDR2 FVKESK. The CDR3 region is CASSQRLGGFYEQYF. CDR3 sequence (DNA): TGTGCCAGCAGCCAAAGACTAGGTGGGTTCTACGAGCAGTACTTC.

In DNA, the CDR3 is TGTGCCACCAGCAGGTACGGGACAGGGGGCACTGAAGCTTTCTTT. Translating gives CATSRYGTGGTEAFF. The chain carries TRBV15 and TRBJ1-1; 11 bases align to TRBD1. The ends lost 3 bases at V and 4 bases at J; junction bases unmatched: 4. This CDR3 has 15 amino acids. Germline loops: CDR1 LNHNV, CDR2 YYDKDF (reference sequence).

The rearrangement uses TRBV27 and TRBJ1-2; D gene uncertain. V was pared by 2 bases and J by 8 bases, with 15 bases between. This CDR3 contains 14 residues. Germline V gives CDR1 MNHEY, CDR2 SMNVEV (reference sequence). CDR3 region: CASSLMVGLGGYTF. Written as DNA, the CDR3 is TGTGCCAGCAGTTTAATGGTCGGGTTAGGAGGCTACACCTTC.

CDR3 protein: CASSLYNEQFF. The CDR3 DNA reads as TGTGCCAGCAGTTTATACAATGAGCAGTTCTTC. The chain joins TRBV6-6 to TRBJ2-1; no reliable D call. The CDR3 length is 11 residues. The V gene lost 4 bases and the J gene lost 4 bases, with 2 bases spanning the gap. Per germline, CDR1 MNHNY and CDR2 SVGAGI (reference sequence).

V and J are TRBV19 and TRBJ2-1; TRBD2 agrees at 7 bases. V lost 0 bases and J lost 5; bases outside the gene matches: 10. The CDR3 length is 17 residues. CDR1 LNHDA and CDR2 SQIVND come from the germline V gene (reference sequence). The CDR3 nucleotides are TGTGCCAGTAGTATAGATGGGTGGACTAGAGGAGACAATGAGCAGTTCTTC. Amino acids: CASSIDGWTRGDNEQFF. Looking up the rest from reference TRBV19 and TRBJ2-1 gives the full variable domain: DGGITQSPKYLFRKEGQNVTLSCEQNLNHDAMYWYRQDPGQGLRLIYYSQIVNDFQKGDIAEGYSVSREKKESFPLTVTSAQKNPTAFYLCASSIDGWTRGDNEQFFGPGTRLTVL.

The chain carries TRBV28 and TRBJ2-7; D may be TRBD2 (6 bases). CDR1 and CDR2 (germline): MDHEN, SYDVKM. The CDR3 extends over 15 amino acids. V was trimmed by 6 bases and J by 3 bases, leaving 18 bases between them. The CDR3 nucleotides are TGTGCCAGCAGCCTCGCCGGGACCGGGGGCTACGAGCAGTACTTC. Protein sequence: CASSLAGTGGYEQYF.

The V and J genes are TRBV6-1 and TRBJ1-2; D possibly corresponds to TRBD1 (5 bases). The CDR3 spans 12 residues. Trimming removed 11 bases from V and 8 bases from J, with 18 bases in between. Germline CDR1 MNHNS, CDR2 SASEGT. The CDR3: CASIGGVQGYTF. DNA of the CDR3: TGTGCCTCAATCGGGGGGGTTCAGGGCTACACCTTC.

This rearrangement joins TRBV2 to TRBJ1-1; unclear D gene. This CDR3 is built from 13 residues. Germline CDR1 is SNHLY and CDR2 is FYNNEI. The germline V and J ends were trimmed by 6 bases and 3 bases, with 11 bases remaining between them. CDR3 nucleotides: TGTGCCAGCAGGATCCAGGTGCACACTGAAGCTTTCTTT. Translating it yields CASRIQVHTEAFF.

V usage is TRBV7-3 and J usage is TRBJ2-3, with 7 bases fitting TRBD2. Germline values: CDR1 SGHTA, CDR2 FQGTGA. This CDR3 spans 15 amino acids. V lost 2 bases to trimming and J lost 2 bases; unmatched junction nucleotides: 4. CDR3 amino acids: CASSLGGGPTDTQYF. In DNA, the CDR3 is TGTGCCAGCAGCTTAGGGGGGGGTCCCACAGATACGCAGTATTTT. Drawing the rest from reference TRBV7-3 and TRBJ2-3, the complete variable domain is GAGVSQTPSNKVTEKGKYVELRCDPISGHTALYWYRQSLGQGPEFLIYFQGTGAADDSGLPNDRFFAVRPEGSVSTLKIQRTERGDSAVYLCASSLGGGPTDTQYFGPGTRLTVL.

This clone appeared a single time. V gene TRBV28 combines with J gene TRBJ1-2; 9 nucleotides agree with TRBD1. Germline loops: CDR1 MDHEN, CDR2 SYDVKM. Trimming at V came to 2 bases and at J to 12 bases, leaving 4 bases not matched to a gene. The CDR3 covers 12 residues. The CDR3 nucleotides read TGTGCCAGCAGTTTACCGGGACAGGGAAACACCTTC. This encodes CASSLPGQGNTF.

This clone was detected only once. The chain has TRBV19 and TRBJ1-5, with D uncertain. Germline-derived CDR1 and CDR2 are LNHDA and SQIVND (reference sequence). V was shortened by 3 bases and J by 6 bases, with 18 bases between the two germline ends. The CDR3 contains 16 residues. CDR3 nucleotides: TGTGCCAGTAGTATCGGGCAGCGGGCGATCGGTCAGCCCCAGCATTTT. It specifies CASSIGQRAIGQPQHF. Filled out from reference TRBV19 and TRBJ1-5, the complete variable domain reads DGGITQSPKYLFRKEGQNVTLSCEQNLNHDAMYWYRQDPGQGLRLIYYSQIVNDFQKGDIAEGYSVSREKKESFPLTVTSAQKNPTAFYLCASSIGQRAIGQPQHFGDGTRLSIL.

The chain employs TRBV28 and TRBJ2-7, with TRBD2 as a possible D gene (5 bases). CDR1 is MDHEN and CDR2 is SYDVKM in the germline V gene. This CDR3 region has 14 residues. The germline V and J ends were trimmed by 2 bases and 2 bases, with 10 bases remaining between them. CDR3 in DNA: TGTGCCAGCAGTTTAAGCGGATTGGCCTACGAGCAGTACTTC. This translates into CASSLSGLAYEQYF.

The rearrangement links TRBV7-2 to TRBJ2-7, with no clear D. This CDR3 has 13 amino acids. Looked up from germline, CDR1 is SGHTA and CDR2 is FQGNSA. The ends were cut back, 4 bases at V and 8 bases at J, with 15 bases in the middle. DNA of the CDR3: TGTGCCAGCAGCTCACCTACAGATTACCAGCAGTACTTC. Amino acid sequence: CASSSPTDYQQYF.

This chain joins TRBV29-1 and TRBJ2-3; 7 nucleotides match TRBD1. Per the germline V gene, CDR1 is SQVTM and CDR2 is ANQGSEA. The CDR3 spans 13 residues. Trimming at V came to 5 bases and at J to 4 bases, leaving 6 bases not matched to a gene. CDR3 amino acids: CSVRQGKADTQYF. The CDR3, as DNA: TGCAGCGTTAGACAGGGTAAGGCAGATACGCAGTATTTT.

The chain recombines TRBV9 with TRBJ2-7; D is perhaps TRBD1 (6 bases). This CDR3 has 12 amino acids. Between the trimmed V and J ends, which lost 4 bases and 5 bases, there was a span of 10 bases. Germline loops: CDR1 SGDLS, CDR2 YYNGEE. The CDR3 sequence is CASSKTGNEQYF. In DNA, the CDR3 is TGTGCCAGCAGCAAAACAGGGAACGAGCAGTACTTC. The variable domain in full, completed from reference TRBV9 and TRBJ2-7, reads DSGVTQTPKHLITATGQRVTLRCSPRSGDLSVYWYQQSLDQGLQFLIQYYNGEERAKGNILERFSAQQFPDLHSELNLSSLELGDSALYFCASSKTGNEQYFGPGTRLTVT.

This rearrangement joins TRBV21-1 to TRBJ2-1; the DNA was not compared with TRBD2, the D call given in the table. TRBV21-1 is a listed pseudogene. CDR3 length: 17 amino acids. CDR3 region: CATTSGHLSTTYNEQFF. The CDR3, as DNA: TGTGCCACTACTAGCGGCCACCTCTCCACGACCTACAATGAGCAGTTCTTC.

The J gene is TRBJ2-3, the V gene TRBV11-3; 7 nucleotides agree with TRBD1. The CDR3 loop spans 14 amino acids. The germline gives CDR1 SGHNT, CDR2 YENEEA. Trimming took 5 bases from V and 2 from J; bases not matched to a gene: 4. The CDR3 DNA is TGTGCCAGCAGCCCCGGGACAGTCACAGATACGCAGTATTTT. It is translated as CASSPGTVTDTQYF.

The chain couples TRBV20-1 to TRBJ1-2; TRBD1 is a possible D gene (5 bases). V was trimmed by 6 bases and J by 9 bases, leaving 14 bases between them. Germline lookup yields CDR1 DFQATT and CDR2 SNEGSKA (reference sequence). The CDR3 totals 11 residues. CDR3 residues: CSAQAKDSYTF. The CDR3 nucleotides read TGCAGTGCCCAAGCCAAGGACAGCTACACCTTC.

This clone has just a few counts. The V gene is TRBV7-9, the J gene TRBJ2-3; D is perhaps TRBD2 (6 bases). Trimming pared 2 bases from V and 6 bases from J, leaving 15 bases between. The V gene's germline CDR1 is SEHNR and CDR2 FQNEAQ (reference sequence). The CDR3 contains 15 residues. The chain's CDR3 is CASSLRETRRDTQYF. The CDR3 DNA reads TGTGCCAGCAGCTTAAGGGAGACTAGGCGGGATACGCAGTATTTT.

The genes are TRBV5-4 and TRBJ1-2, with 9 bases fitting TRBD1. Trimming at V came to 0 bases and at J to 3 bases, leaving 6 bases not matched to a gene. The CDR3 is 16 residues long. Germline assignment: CDR1 SGHNT and CDR2 YYREEE (reference sequence). The CDR3: CASSLVGTGWDYGYTF. CDR3 nucleotide sequence: TGTGCCAGCAGCTTGGTAGGGACAGGGTGGGACTATGGCTACACCTTC.

This rearrangement joins TRBV9 to TRBJ2-7, with TRBD2 matching over 7 bases. The CDR3 covers 17 residues. Germline trimming cut 2 bases from V and 4 bases from J; bases unmatched to any gene: 15. Germline CDR1 SGDLS, CDR2 YYNGEE. The CDR3 nucleotides are TGTGCCAGCAGCGTCCTTATCAGGCGGCTAGCGGCTTACGAGCAGTACTTC. Encoded protein: CASSVLIRRLAAYEQYF.